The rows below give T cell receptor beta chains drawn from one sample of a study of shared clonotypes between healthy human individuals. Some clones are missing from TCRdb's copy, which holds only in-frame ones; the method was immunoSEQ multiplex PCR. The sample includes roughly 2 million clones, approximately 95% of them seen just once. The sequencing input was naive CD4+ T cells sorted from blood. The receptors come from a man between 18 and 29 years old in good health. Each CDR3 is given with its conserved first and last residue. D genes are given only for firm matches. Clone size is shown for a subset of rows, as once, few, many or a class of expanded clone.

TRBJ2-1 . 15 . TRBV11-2 TGTGCCAGCAGCCAAGGGGCAGGAGGCTACAATGAGCAGTTCTTC CASSQGAGGYNEQFF
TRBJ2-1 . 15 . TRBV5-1 TGCGCCAGCAGCTTTGAGGCGGGCTCATACAATGAGCAGTTCTTC CASSFEAGSYNEQFF
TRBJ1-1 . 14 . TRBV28 TGTGCCAGCGTTCCACAGCGTCGGGGCACTGAAGCTTTCTTT CASVPQRRGTEAFF
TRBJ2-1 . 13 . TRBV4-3 TGCGCCAGCAGCCAAGATATTCCGAATGAGCAGTTCTTC CASSQDIPNEQFF
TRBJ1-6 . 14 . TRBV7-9 TGTGCCAGCAGCCTCTGGGGGGGGAATTCACCCCTCCACTTT CASSLWGGNSPLHF
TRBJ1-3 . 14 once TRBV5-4 TGTGCCAGCAGCTCACAGTTCTCTGGAAACACCATATATTTT CASSSQFSGNTIYF
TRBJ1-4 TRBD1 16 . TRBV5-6 TGTGCCAGCAGCTTCGGGACAGGGCAATTCGGTGAAAAACTGTTTTTT CASSFGTGQFGEKLFF
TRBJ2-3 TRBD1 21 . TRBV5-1 TGCGCCAGCAGCTTACGCTCGACATCGGGTGCCCCCCGGACAGGGGCAGATACGCAGTATTTT CASSLRSTSGAPRTGADTQYF
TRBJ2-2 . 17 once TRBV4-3 TGCGCCAGCAGCCAAGCAAGTTTTCGGCAGTACACCGGGGAGCTGTTTTTT CASSQASFRQYTGELFF
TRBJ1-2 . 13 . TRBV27 TGTGCCAGCAGGCCCCGCGCGGGGGATGGCTACACCTTC CASRPRAGDGYTF
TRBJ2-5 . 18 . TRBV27 TGTGCCAGCAGTCCCGTAAGGGGGGGCGATCTTCTCCCCCGGGACCAGTACTTC CASSPVRGGDLLPRDQYF
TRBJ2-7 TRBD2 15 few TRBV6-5 TGTGCCAGCAGTTCCGTAGCGGGGGGGCCGTACGAGCAGTACTTC CASSSVAGGPYEQYF
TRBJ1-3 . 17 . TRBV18 TGTGCCAGCTCACCTTTACCTTATCCAGGCTCTGGAAACACCATATATTTT CASSPLPYPGSGNTIYF
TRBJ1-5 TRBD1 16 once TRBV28 TGTGCCAGCAGCCGCGCGCCGACAGGGGGCGGGCAGCCCCAGCATTTT CASSRAPTGGGQPQHF
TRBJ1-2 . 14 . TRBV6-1 TGTGCCAGCAGTGAAGCGACAGAACTATATCGCTACACCTTC CASSEATELYRYTF
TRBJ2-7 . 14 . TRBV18 TGTGCCAGCTCACCTGGCGGGAAGGTCTACGAGCAGTACTTC CASSPGGKVYEQYF
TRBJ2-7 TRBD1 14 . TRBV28 TGTGCCAGCAGTTTCGGGACAGATTCCTACGAGCAGTACTTC CASSFGTDSYEQYF
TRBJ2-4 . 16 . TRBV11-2 TGTGCCAGCAGCTTAGGCCCTGGGGCTGGTGGGAACATTCAGTACTTC CASSLGPGAGGNIQYF